This T cell receptor beta chain was observed in a study of radiotherapy plus CTLA-4 blockade in lung cancer. The CDR3 length is 15 residues. The V end lost 5 bases, the J end lost 3 bases, and 17 bases lay between the germline ends. The germline gives CDR1 MNHEY, CDR2 SVGAGI. Study observations and caveats: After treatment with radiotherapy plus ipilimumab, TCR clones that came from the tumor expanded in blood.

As concerns this clone: The antigen is not known.

Repertoires were generated with immunoSEQ multiplex PCR, while TCRdb's copy carries only in-frame clones and drops some. The data show more than 100,000 clones, 75% to 90% seen once. J is TRBJ2-7 and V is TRBV6-5, with D maybe TRBD1 (6 bases). The source is a human donor with non-small cell lung cancer that progressed on radiotherapy plus ipilimumab. Sequencing was performed on peripheral blood, taken from a patient treated with radiotherapy plus ipilimumab. CDR3 amino acids: CASSPAGTTLYEQYF. The CDR3 DNA follows: TGTGCCAGCAGTCCCGCCGGGACAACACTCTACGAGCAGTACTTC.